These T cell receptor beta chains were read from a single sample in a study of shared clonotypes between healthy human individuals. The assay was immunoSEQ multiplex PCR, and TCRdb's table has in-frame clones only and misses some. The data hold about 1.1 million clones, with 77% observed a single time. The sequenced sample was memory CD4+ T cells from PBMCs. The receptors derive from a man aged 18 to 29 in good health. Some clones in this sample may be carry-over from other donors' samples. CDR3s include the opening cysteine and the closing phenylalanine or tryptophan. D genes are given only for firm matches. Some rows mark clone size as missing; the rest say once, few, many or name a class of expanded clone.

cdr3_nt | cdr3_aa | clone_size | d_call | j_call | v_call
TGTGCCAGCAGTGGTGAGGGTGCAGATACGCAGTATTTT | CASSGEGADTQYF | once | . | TRBJ2-3 | TRBV6-4
TGTGCCAGCAGCAAAAGACTAGCCACAGATACGCAGTATTTT | CASSKRLATDTQYF | many | TRBD2 | TRBJ2-3 | TRBV6-5
TGTGCCAGCAGGTGGGACAGGGGCACAGATACGCAGTATTTT | CASRWDRGTDTQYF | . | TRBD1 | TRBJ2-3 | TRBV5-6
TGTGCCAGCTCACCAGAGGACAGCTATGGCTACACCTTC | CASSPEDSYGYTF | . | . | TRBJ1-2 | TRBV18
TGTGCCAGCAGCCCCCTGCCCCTCTACAATGAGCAGTTCTTC | CASSPLPLYNEQFF | . | . | TRBJ2-1 | TRBV28
TGCAGCGTTGCGGGACTAGCGGGAGGAGTAGATACGCAGTATTTT | CSVAGLAGGVDTQYF | . | TRBD2 | TRBJ2-3 | TRBV29-1
TGTGCCAGCAGCCCCCCAGACAGACTGAACACTGAAGCTTTCTTT | CASSPPDRLNTEAFF | . | . | TRBJ1-1 | TRBV11-3
TGCGCCAGCAGCTTGGGGGAACTACGTCGGTCGGGGGAGCAGTACTTC | CASSLGELRRSGEQYF | . | . | TRBJ2-7 | TRBV5-1
TGCGCCAGCAGCTCACAGGGCTCCGATACGCAGTATTTT | CASSSQGSDTQYF | . | . | TRBJ2-3 | TRBV5-1
TGTGCCAGCAGCTTGGACTTAGGGCCTCGGGGCACCGGGGAGCTGTTTTTT | CASSLDLGPRGTGELFF | . | . | TRBJ2-2 | TRBV5-6
TGCGCCAGCAGCCTCCAATGGGGAGGGTCTACCTACGAGCAGTACTTC | CASSLQWGGSTYEQYF | . | TRBD2 | TRBJ2-7 | TRBV4-1
TGTGCCAGCAGCCCCAGGGAAGGGTATCAAGAGACCCAGTACTTC | CASSPREGYQETQYF | few | . | TRBJ2-5 | TRBV6-1
TGTGCCTGGAGTCGACAGACCTCTGGAAACACCATATATTTT | CAWSRQTSGNTIYF | . | . | TRBJ1-3 | TRBV30
TGTGCCATCCGTGGTGCGGTTGTAGGGACTGAAGCTTTCTTT | CAIRGAVVGTEAFF | . | . | TRBJ1-1 | TRBV10-3
TGTGCCAGCAGCCGGGACGTTGCTGAAAAACTGTTTTTT | CASSRDVAEKLFF | . | . | TRBJ1-4 | TRBV9
TGTGCCAGCAGCTTAGATCCTGGGAGCGGCAATGAGCAGTTCTTC | CASSLDPGSGNEQFF | . | . | TRBJ2-1 | TRBV11-3
TGCGCCAGCAGCCAAAGGTTCTTGAACACTGAAGCTTTCTTT | CASSQRFLNTEAFF | once | . | TRBJ1-1 | TRBV4-1
TGCGCCAGCAGCCAAGATGCGGGACAGGGTACCTACGAGCAGTACTTC | CASSQDAGQGTYEQYF | . | TRBD1 | TRBJ2-7 | TRBV4-1
TGTGCCAGCAGTTTAAAATACGGGACTGGCACCTACGAGCAGTACTTC | CASSLKYGTGTYEQYF | . | . | TRBJ2-7 | TRBV27
TGTGCCAGCAGCGGAAACACTGAAGCTTTCTTT | CASSGNTEAFF | . | . | TRBJ1-1 | TRBV5-4
TGTGCCAGCGGTTCCCCTGGGCGGGATGTTGGTGAGCAGTTCTTC | CASGSPGRDVGEQFF | . | . | TRBJ2-1 | TRBV28
TGTGCCAGCAGCCGACTAGCGGGTTTATACTACAATGAGCAGTTCTTC | CASSRLAGLYYNEQFF | . | TRBD2 | TRBJ2-1 | TRBV7-9
TGCGCCAGCAGCTCCGGGGGGGCGGGATGGCGAACAGATACGCAGTATTTT | CASSSGGAGWRTDTQYF | . | TRBD2 | TRBJ2-3 | TRBV5-1
TGTGCCAGCAGCCGACAGGGGCGGGCTAGGGTCGGCGAGCAGTACTTC | CASSRQGRARVGEQYF | . | TRBD1 | TRBJ2-7 | TRBV5-4
TGTGCAGCAGCCCCAGATACCTTC | CAAAPDTF | . | . | TRBJ1-2 | TRBV25-1
TGCGCCAGCAGCTTGGTACTAGCAGCCAATGAGCAGTTCTTC | CASSLVLAANEQFF | . | . | TRBJ2-1 | TRBV5-1
TGTGCCAGCAGTCGCAGGGGTTTCACTGAAGCTTTCTTT | CASSRRGFTEAFF | . | . | TRBJ1-1 | TRBV5-8
TGTGCCAGCAGGGAGGACAACTCTGGGGCCAACGTCCTGACTTTC | CASREDNSGANVLTF | few | . | TRBJ2-6 | TRBV2
TGTGCCAGCAGTGGGTCCCTTGGGACATCCTACTCTGGGGCCAACGTCCTGACTTTC | CASSGSLGTSYSGANVLTF | few | . | TRBJ2-6 | TRBV28
TGCGCCAGCAGTGGGGCCGGGTTGGTACAGACCCAGTACTTC | CASSGAGLVQTQYF | . | . | TRBJ2-5 | TRBV10-2
TGTGCCAGCAACAGGGGGCAAATTAATGAAAAACTGTTTTTT | CASNRGQINEKLFF | . | TRBD1 | TRBJ1-4 | TRBV6-1
TGCGCCAGCAACGCGGCGGGGAGCACAGATACGCAGTATTTT | CASNAAGSTDTQYF | few | . | TRBJ2-3 | TRBV5-1
TGCGCCAGCAGCCAAGACCACGGCGGCTCTGGGGCCAACGTCCTGACTTTC | CASSQDHGGSGANVLTF | . | . | TRBJ2-6 | TRBV4-3
TGCGCCAGCAGTGAGGACACCCCCGATACGCAGTATTTT | CASSEDTPDTQYF | . | . | TRBJ2-3 | TRBV10-2
TGTGCCAGCAGCTTAGCGTCAACAGGGGGGTCTCAGCCCCAGCATTTT | CASSLASTGGSQPQHF | . | TRBD1 | TRBJ1-5 | TRBV7-2
TGTGCCAGCAGCTTTTCTATTTTAGGGACCAACACTGAAGCTTTCTTT | CASSFSILGTNTEAFF | . | . | TRBJ1-1 | TRBV5-6
TGTGCCAGTAAAGTGGTCGGGCAGCAAAACTATGGCTACACCTTC | CASKVVGQQNYGYTF | . | . | TRBJ1-2 | TRBV28
TGTGCCAGCAGCCGAAGGACAGGGGGCTATGGCTACACCTTC | CASSRRTGGYGYTF | . | TRBD1 | TRBJ1-2 | TRBV13
TGTGCCAGCTCACCACCGGGCAGGAATAGCAATCAGCCCCAGCATTTT | CASSPPGRNSNQPQHF | . | . | TRBJ1-5 | TRBV18
TGTGCCAGCACAAGGAGGGCCGGTTTTAATGAGCAGTTCTTC | CASTRRAGFNEQFF | . | . | TRBJ2-1 | TRBV6-5
TGTGCCAGCAGCTTAAAAGATCTGGGGAACACCATATATTTT | CASSLKDLGNTIYF | . | . | TRBJ1-3 | TRBV7-9
TGTGCCAGCAGCTTGGCGGGCGGTAACTATGGCTACACCTTC | CASSLAGGNYGYTF | . | . | TRBJ1-2 | TRBV5-4
TGTGCCAGCAGCGTGCGGGAGGACCTCACAGATACGCAGTATTTT | CASSVREDLTDTQYF | . | TRBD2 | TRBJ2-3 | TRBV9
TGCAGCGTTTCGGGCGGAAACACCATATATTTT | CSVSGGNTIYF | . | . | TRBJ1-3 | TRBV29-1
TGTGCCTGGAACCTCCTTGGGACAGGGAACACCGGGGAGCTGTTTTTT | CAWNLLGTGNTGELFF | once | TRBD1 | TRBJ2-2 | TRBV30
TGCGCCAGCAGCCAAGACAGGGGCGGCACAGATACGCAGTATTTT | CASSQDRGGTDTQYF | . | . | TRBJ2-3 | TRBV4-1
TGTGCCACCAGTAGAGACATCCAAGAGACCCAGTACTTC | CATSRDIQETQYF | few | . | TRBJ2-5 | TRBV15
TGCAGTGGGGGGAGGTTTTTGGGCTACACCTTC | CSGGRFLGYTF | . | . | TRBJ1-2 | TRBV20-1
TGTGCCTGGAGCGGGACAGGGGACACTGAAGCTTTCTTT | CAWSGTGDTEAFF | . | TRBD1 | TRBJ1-1 | TRBV30
TGTGCCTCCAAACCCGCACCCCGTCCTAACGCGGGAGATTGGGAGACCCAGTACTTC | CASKPAPRPNAGDWETQYF | once | TRBD2 | TRBJ2-5 | TRBV28
TGTGCCAGCAGCGTGCCCGTGGGACAGGGGAGCTACGAGCAGTACTTC | CASSVPVGQGSYEQYF | . | TRBD1 | TRBJ2-7 | TRBV28
TGTGCCAGCAGCTTACGAGTAGATGAAAAACTGTTTTTT | CASSLRVDEKLFF | . | . | TRBJ1-4 | TRBV7-7
TGTGCCAGCAGTCCTCAGGGACTAGCGTACTACTCCTACGAGCAGTACTTC | CASSPQGLAYYSYEQYF | . | TRBD2 | TRBJ2-7 | TRBV6-4
TGCGCCAGCAGCTCCGGCATAATGGGGACAGGCCGACGGGGCCCTGGAAACACCATATATTTT | CASSSGIMGTGRRGPGNTIYF | few | TRBD1 | TRBJ1-3 | TRBV4-1
TGTGCCAGCAGCTCCCCGGGACCCACTAATGAAAAACTGTTTTTT | CASSSPGPTNEKLFF | . | . | TRBJ1-4 | TRBV7-2
TGTGCCAGCAGCTTAGCCCCGCAGGGTATAGCTGGAAACACCATATATTTT | CASSLAPQGIAGNTIYF | . | . | TRBJ1-3 | TRBV7-2
TGTGCCAGCAGCTTTGAGGGTGCAACTAATGAAAAACTGTTTTTT | CASSFEGATNEKLFF | . | . | TRBJ1-4 | TRBV5-5
TGTGCCAGCAGTAGGGTAGGTAGCAATCAGCCCCAGCATTTT | CASSRVGSNQPQHF | . | . | TRBJ1-5 | TRBV27
TGTGCCAGCAGCCCCAGGGAGGAGTACGAGCAGTACTTC | CASSPREEYEQYF | few | . | TRBJ2-7 | TRBV6-5
TGTGCCAGCAGTGAGGGACTCCGCCTTGCAGGCTATGGCTACACCTTC | CASSEGLRLAGYGYTF | many | . | TRBJ1-2 | TRBV6-1